The next 27 T cell receptor beta chains were all read from a single sample in a study of multiple sclerosis patients with progressive multifocal leukoencephalopathy. The time point is: before natalizumab initiation. Method: immunoSEQ multiplex PCR; TCRdb's copy keeps in-frame clones and lacks some. This table has around 28,000 clones, around 89% appearing once. What was sequenced was PBMCs. The source of these receptors is a human donor with multiple sclerosis.

The gene calls are TRBV7-9 and TRBJ1-2; D might be TRBD1 (6 bases). The ends were cut back, 8 bases at V and 3 bases at J, with 16 bases in the middle. Germline-derived CDR1 and CDR2 are SEHNR and FQNEAQ (reference sequence). The CDR3 extends over 14 amino acids. The CDR3 is CASAKEGGHYGYTF. The CDR3 coding sequence is TGTGCCAGCGCCAAGGAAGGGGGGCACTATGGCTACACCTTC. The whole variable domain, remainder taken from reference TRBV7-9 and TRBJ1-2, is DTGVSQNPRHKITKRGQNVTFRCDPISEHNRLYWYRQTLGQGPEFLTYFQNEAQLEKSRLLSDRFSAERPKGSFSTLEIQRTEQGDSAMYLCASAKEGGHYGYTFGSGTRLTVV.

The rearrangement links TRBV29-1 to TRBJ2-7, with D unresolved. Trimming left V 0 bases short and J 3 bases short, with 3 bases between. CDR1 is SQVTM and CDR2 is ANQGSEA in the germline V gene. The CDR3 has 11 residues. CDR3 DNA sequence: TGCAGCGTTGAAGATGTCTACGAGCAGTACTTC. Residues: CSVEDVYEQYF.

The V call is TRBV29-1, the J call TRBJ1-1; D unresolved. This CDR3 has 14 residues. The V end lost 2 bases, the J end lost 8 bases, and 18 bases lay between the germline ends. CDR1 is SQVTM, CDR2 ANQGSEA, per germline. The CDR3 DNA follows: TGCAGCGTTGAACCGGCCGCTCCGCGGTTGGAAGCTTTCTTT. Its translation is CSVEPAAPRLEAFF.

In the case of this clone: The junction and the germline gene differ at one end; a read error may be behind it. This chain's CDR3 is CASSLGGGATNTGELFF. CDR3 in DNA: TGTGCTAGCAGCTTAGGCGGGGGCGCGACGAACACCGGGGAGCTGTTTTTT. V and J are TRBV7-7 and TRBJ2-2, with D perhaps TRBD2 (7 bases). From germline, CDR1 is SSHAT and CDR2 FNYEAQ (reference sequence). CDR3 size: 17 residues.

This rearrangement joins TRBV27 to TRBJ1-2; D is possibly TRBD1 (6 bases). The CDR3 has 12 residues. Trimming pared 5 bases from V and 8 bases from J, leaving 12 bases between. The germline V gene has CDR1 MNHEY and CDR2 SMNVEV (reference sequence). DNA for the CDR3: TGTGCCAGCAGTCGAGGGGGGACCGGCTACACCTTC. Translating gives CASSRGGTGYTF.

This clone was recorded once. The chain uses TRBV30 and TRBJ1-5; D is unclear. With 1 base removed from V and 4 bases from J, the gap between germline ends came to 5 bases. The germline V gene encodes CDR1 GTSNPN and CDR2 SVGIG (reference sequence). This CDR3 comprises 12 residues. The CDR3 protein is CAWSGRNQPQHF. DNA for the CDR3: TGTGCCTGGAGTGGGAGGAATCAGCCCCAGCATTTT.

J is TRBJ2-1 and V is TRBV11-2; D remains ambiguous. Trimming removed 5 bases at V and 8 bases at J, with 16 bases between. Germline V gene data show CDR1 as SGHAT and CDR2 as FQNNGV. The CDR3 totals 14 residues. The CDR3 reads CASSPRPSSHEQFF. In DNA, the CDR3 is TGTGCCAGCAGCCCACGTCCCTCCTCCCATGAGCAGTTCTTC. The entire variable domain, with the rest obtained from reference TRBV11-2 and TRBJ2-1, is as follows: EAGVAQSPRYKIIEKRQSVAFWCNPISGHATLYWYQQILGQGPKLLIQFQNNGVVDDSQLPKDRFSAERLKGVDSTLKIQPAKLEDSAVYLCASSPRPSSHEQFFGPGTRLTVL.

The J gene is TRBJ2-3, the V gene TRBV5-6; D might be TRBD2 (6 bases). V was cut by 4 bases and J by 6 bases, with 21 bases left in between. Germline V gene sequence: CDR1 SGHDT, CDR2 YYEEEE. The CDR3 covers 16 residues. The CDR3 is CASSAGLDSLPDTQYF. The CDR3 coding sequence is TGTGCCAGCAGCGCGGGGCTTGACAGTCTTCCCGATACGCAGTATTTT.

This chain connects TRBV25-1 to TRBJ1-1; no clear D gene. Germline V CDR1 and CDR2: MGHDK, SYGVNS. CDR3 length: 11 amino acids. The germline V and J ends were trimmed by 10 bases and 6 bases, with 12 bases remaining between them. The CDR3: CATGSLAEAFF. CDR3 in DNA: TGTGCCACCGGGTCCTTGGCTGAAGCTTTCTTT.

The V call is TRBV6-1, the J call TRBJ1-5; 12 bases fit TRBD1. The CDR3 contains 15 residues. CDR1 is MNHNS, CDR2 SASEGT, per germline. V was clipped by 4 bases and J by 5 bases; unmatched bases: 3. The CDR3 DNA sequence: TGTGCCAGCAGTGGAGGGACAGGGGGCGATCAGCCCCAGCATTTT. Protein product: CASSGGTGGDQPQHF.

This chain joins TRBV7-8 and TRBJ1-2; D might be TRBD1 (5 bases). The V gene's germline CDR1 is SGHVS and CDR2 FQNEAQ. The CDR3 consists of 12 residues. Trimming pared 5 bases from V and 4 bases from J, leaving 8 bases between. DNA for the CDR3: TGTGCCAGCAGCCGCCAGGGCTATGGCTACACCTTC. Translated, it gives CASSRQGYGYTF.

V usage is TRBV4-3 and J usage is TRBJ1-6; maybe TRBD1 (6 bases). CDR3 length equals 13 residues. Deletions cut 5 bases from V and 10 bases from J, with 12 bases between. The germline CDR1 and CDR2 sequences are LGHNA and YSLEER. CDR3 residues: CASSDRIQSPLHF. In DNA form, the CDR3 reads TGCGCCAGCAGCGACAGGATTCAGTCACCCCTCCACTTT.

DNA of the CDR3: TGTGCCAGCAGCGTAGCTCCCGGAGTCACAGATACGCAGTATTTT. Translated, it gives CASSVAPGVTDTQYF. The gene calls are TRBV9 and TRBJ2-3; D remains ambiguous. Germline V gene sequence: CDR1 SGDLS, CDR2 YYNGEE. V gave up 0 bases and J gave up 2 bases, with 10 bases separating them. The CDR3 covers 15 residues.

V gene TRBV21-1 combines with J gene TRBJ2-4; the table's D gene call, TRBD1, was not cross checked with the DNA. TRBV21-1 is recorded as a pseudogene. This CDR3 region has 16 residues. The CDR3 reads CASSRGQGRDKNIQYF. The CDR3 DNA is TGTGCCAGCAGCAGAGGACAGGGGAGGGATAAAAACATTCAGTACTTC.

The gene calls are TRBV6-1 and TRBJ2-7; no definite D call. CDR1 is MNHNS, CDR2 SASEGT, per germline. V dropped 8 bases and J dropped 1 base, with 3 bases sitting between them. This CDR3 is 10 amino acids long. As DNA, the CDR3 is TGTGCCAGCGGTTCCTACGAGCAGTACTTC. Translation: CASGSYEQYF.

This chain connects TRBV28 to TRBJ2-6, with D possibly TRBD1 on 6 matching bases. The CDR3 contains 16 residues. Germline-derived CDR1 and CDR2 are MDHEN and SYDVKM. Trimming stripped 7 bases from V and 0 bases from J, with 13 bases between. CDR3 in DNA: TGTGCCAGCACCAATAGAGGGGGCTCTGGGGCCAACGTCCTGACTTTC. It specifies CASTNRGGSGANVLTF. Filled out from reference TRBV28 and TRBJ2-6, the complete variable domain reads DVKVTQSSRYLVKRTGEKVFLECVQDMDHENMFWYRQDPGLGLRLIYFSYDVKMKEKGDIPEGYSVSREKKERFSLILESASTNQTSMYLCASTNRGGSGANVLTFGAGSRLTVL.

J is TRBJ2-3 and V is TRBV11-2; unclear D gene. Deletions cut 0 bases from V and 1 base from J, with 11 bases between. CDR1 is SGHAT and CDR2 is FQNNGV in the germline V gene. This CDR3 region has 16 residues. The CDR3 spells CASSLDGLFRTDTQYF. For the CDR3, the DNA is TGTGCCAGCAGCTTAGACGGGCTTTTCCGCACAGATACGCAGTATTTT.

The J gene is TRBJ2-1, the V gene TRBV6-5; D is perhaps TRBD1 (6 bases). V lost 5 bases and J 4 bases, leaving 9 bases between the germline ends. CDR1 MNHEY and CDR2 SVGAGI come from the germline V gene. This CDR3 is 13 amino acids long. The CDR3, as DNA: TGTGCCAGCAGTCGGACAGATTACAATGAGCAGTTCTTC. It is translated as CASSRTDYNEQFF.

The chain recombines TRBV28 with TRBJ1-1, with 8 bases aligning to TRBD1. From germline, CDR1 is MDHEN and CDR2 SYDVKM. The CDR3 extends over 14 amino acids. V shed 6 bases, J shed 1 base, and the junction held 4 bases outside the gene matches. As DNA, the CDR3 is TGTGCCAGCAGGACCGACAGGGGGAACACTGAAGCTTTCTTT. This codes for CASRTDRGNTEAFF.

The V gene is TRBV5-4, the J gene TRBJ1-5; the match to TRBD1 covers 10 bases. The V and J ends lost 4 bases and 2 bases, in that order; junction bases with no gene match: 3. CDR1 is SGHNT, CDR2 YYREEE, per germline (reference sequence). The CDR3 contains 15 residues. The DNA for the CDR3 is TGTGCCAGCAGCCCCGGGACAGGGGGCAATCAGCCCCAGCATTTT. Translated: CASSPGTGGNQPQHF.

The rearrangement uses TRBV29-1 and TRBJ2-1; TRBD2 matches at 14 bases. The CDR3 totals 13 residues. V gave up 6 bases and J gave up 10 bases; unmatched junction bases: 5. The germline V gene encodes CDR1 SQVTM and CDR2 ANQGSEA. The DNA of the CDR3 is TGCAGCGTAGGACTAGCGGGGGGTAGCGAGCAGTTCTTC. Protein product: CSVGLAGGSEQFF.

This rearrangement joins TRBV6-6 to TRBJ1-5, with D tentatively TRBD1 (5 bases). Germline CDR1 and CDR2: MNHNY and SVGAGI (reference sequence). The CDR3 is 14 amino acids. V gave up 2 bases and J gave up 4 bases, with 9 bases separating them. The CDR3 spells CASSYEAGNQPQHF. CDR3 coding DNA: TGTGCCAGCAGTTACGAGGCAGGGAATCAGCCCCAGCATTTT.

The table lists this clone with a count of one. V is TRBV27 and J is TRBJ1-2; no clear D gene. V was shortened by 6 bases and J by 7 bases, with 15 bases between the two germline ends. Germline CDR1 and CDR2: MNHEY and SMNVEV (reference sequence). The CDR3 is made up of 13 amino acids. This chain's CDR3 is CASRPVTTGGYTF. The DNA for the CDR3 is TGTGCCAGCAGGCCCGTTACTACGGGTGGCTACACCTTC.

This clone was seen once. This sequence joins TRBV9 and TRBJ1-3, with a weak D call TRBD1 (5 bases). This CDR3 spans 16 amino acids. Trimming removed 2 bases at V and 0 bases at J, with 12 bases between. Looked up from germline, CDR1 is SGDLS and CDR2 is YYNGEE. The CDR3 DNA reads TGTGCCAGCAGCGTCGTAACAGGACTCTCTGGAAACACCATATATTTT. Translation: CASSVVTGLSGNTIYF.

The chain combines TRBV5-4 with TRBJ2-7; D unresolved. The CDR3 runs to 13 residues. The germline V gene encodes CDR1 SGHNT and CDR2 YYREEE (reference sequence). The germline V and J ends were trimmed by 4 bases and 3 bases, with 11 bases remaining between them. This chain's CDR3 is CASSLRGFYEQYF. CDR3 coding DNA: TGTGCCAGCAGCCTTCGTGGGTTCTACGAGCAGTACTTC.

The rearrangement links TRBV10-3 to TRBJ2-7, with 7 positions matching TRBD1. The CDR3 extends over 13 amino acids. Germline lookup yields CDR1 ENHRY and CDR2 SYGVKD. V lost 10 bases and J lost 3; bases outside the gene matches: 9. The CDR3 nucleotides are TGTGCCACCCTAGGGACAGATAACTACGAGCAGTACTTC. This sequence encodes CATLGTDNYEQYF.

The chain employs TRBV7-8 and TRBJ2-3, with D possibly being TRBD1 or TRBD2 (6 bases each). V was cut by 0 bases and J by 0 bases, with 10 bases left in between. This CDR3 contains 16 residues. Germline CDR1 is SGHVS and CDR2 is FQNEAQ. CDR3 DNA sequence: TGTGCCAGCAGCTTAGCAGGGGGGACTAGCACAGATACGCAGTATTTT. Translation: CASSLAGGTSTDTQYF.